A selection of T cell receptor beta chains follows, all from one sample in a study of shared clonotypes between healthy human individuals. Libraries were prepared by immunoSEQ multiplex PCR; TCRdb keeps only in-frame clonotypes and omits some of them. This repertoire shows under 1,100,000 clones, about 75% found once; its top ten account for about 1.5%. Sequenced sample: memory CD4+ T cells sorted from blood. Receptor source: a young man in good health. Both conserved end residues are trimmed from each CDR3. D genes are given only for firm matches.

v_call d_call cdr3_aa
TRBV5-1 NA ASSLGVGGSGNQPQH
TRBV5-1 NA ASSLAMTGLTSGANVLT
TRBV6-5 NA ASSYHGGTYEQY
TRBV2 NA ASSGQGDTQY
TRBV28 NA ASARGTGELF
TRBV9 NA ASSTGHSTDTQY
TRBV25-1 TRBD1 ASTLQGAGTEAF
TRBV2 TRBD2 ASSPTSGIVADTQY
TRBV4-2 TRBD1 ASSQYAGQGAYEQY
TRBV5-4 NA ASLRKGQNTGELF
TRBV5-1 NA ASSLDVGRYT
TRBV5-1 TRBD1 ASSLDGQASSPLH
TRBV14 NA ASSQAGNTEAF
TRBV5-1 TRBD1 ASSFTSQGATNEKLF
TRBV5-8 NA ASSLSRRDTEAF
TRBV19 NA ASSLTWMDSGNTIY
TRBV6-1 TRBD1 AVRDSKNTEAF
TRBV6-5 NA ASRRGSGNTEAF
TRBV30 NA AWSVKGTETQY
TRBV5-1 NA ASSLARLYQETQY
TRBV19 NA ASSIRAGNSYT
TRBV7-7 NA ASSLGQQYNEQF
TRBV13 TRBD2 ASSLGPRASGRAWETQY
TRBV5-4 NA ASSFFITGELF
TRBV6-6 NA ASSFDRPFEAF
TRBV19 NA ASRGDAVHGYT
TRBV7-7 NA ASSPNLGGEQF
TRBV11-1 TRBD1 ASHRTGRNEQF
TRBV7-2 NA ASSPLLTGHNQPQH
TRBV28 NA ASSLLPGPTYGYT
TRBV10-1 NA ASSETYTGELF
TRBV10-3 NA AISGRGKGNTIY
TRBV4-2 NA ASSQDGADSEQF
TRBV13 NA ASSSAGRGGRQAPNYGYT
TRBV7-9 NA ASSPYGGMNTEAF
TRBV11-2 TRBD2 ASSLAGGSTDTQY
TRBV2 NA ASTGRTQETQY
TRBV6-1 NA ASSGATGLWSNQPQH
TRBV5-1 TRBD2 ASSLEGLAYEQF
TRBV14 NA ASSQKWKGGYQETQY
TRBV14 NA ASSRGQLRLNYEQY
TRBV9 TRBD2 ASSGGTSAKETQY
TRBV11-2 NA ASSLTGPGLF